What follows are 10 T cell receptor beta chains derived from one specimen sequenced in a study of cytomegalovirus exposure and HLA in healthy donors. The study ran its PCR with 60 Vbeta and 13 Jbeta primers. Produced via immunoSEQ multiplex PCR; TCRdb's table is partial and in-frame only. The data show about 150,000 clones, roughly 75% seen once. Sample: PBMCs. The receptors come from a man aged 18 to 35 in good health and CMV-seropositive.

The DNA of the CDR3 is TGTGCCAGCAGCAAAACCTGGGACAGGGGTTTCAACGAGCAGTACTTC. Encoded protein: CASSKTWDRGFNEQYF. The rearrangement uses TRBV21-1 and TRBJ2-7; the DNA was not compared with TRBD1, the D call given in the table. TRBV21-1 is assigned pseudogene status. This CDR3 spans 16 amino acids.

The CDR3 here is CASSQVGAPGNTIYF. Written as DNA, the CDR3 is TGCGCCAGCAGCCAAGTGGGGGCTCCTGGAAACACCATATATTTT. This sequence joins TRBV4-1 and TRBJ1-3, with a tentative D call TRBD1 (6 bases). Germline V gene sequence: CDR1 MGHRA, CDR2 YSYEKL. Trimming pared 1 base from V and 2 bases from J, leaving 9 bases between. CDR3 size: 15 residues.

This clone occurred a few times. The chain couples TRBV6-1 to TRBJ1-1; D perhaps matches TRBD1 (5 bases). CDR1 and CDR2 (germline): MNHNS, SASEGT. The germline V and J ends were trimmed by 3 bases and 3 bases, with 17 bases remaining between them. There are 16 residues in the CDR3. The CDR3: CASSEYFGPGDTEAFF. In DNA, the CDR3 is TGTGCCAGCAGTGAGTATTTTGGGCCGGGGGACACTGAAGCTTTCTTT.

J is TRBJ1-2 and V is TRBV19; possibly TRBD1 for D (6 bases). The ends were cut back, 1 base at V and 3 bases at J, with 9 bases in the middle. The germline gives CDR1 LNHDA, CDR2 SQIVND (reference sequence). The CDR3 spans 14 residues. In DNA, the CDR3 is TGTGCCAGTAGTATAGGGACAGCAGACTATGGCTACACCTTC. Its protein is CASSIGTADYGYTF.

This clone appeared a single time. This chain links TRBV7-9 with TRBJ2-7; 8 nucleotides align to TRBD1. Germline-derived CDR1 and CDR2 are SEHNR and FQNEAQ (reference sequence). V shed 3 bases, J shed 4 bases, and the junction held 5 bases outside the gene matches. This CDR3 contains 14 residues. CDR3 DNA sequence: TGTGCCAGCAGCTTCGGGACAGGAGTGTACGAGCAGTACTTC. This sequence encodes CASSFGTGVYEQYF.

The CDR3 loop reads CASSSNRGFVAFF. The CDR3 DNA sequence: TGTGCCAGCAGCTCCAACAGGGGATTTGTAGCTTTCTTT. The gene calls are TRBV7-2 and TRBJ1-1, with 7 bases aligning to TRBD1. Germline V gene lookup returns CDR1 SGHTA and CDR2 FQGNSA. The CDR3 runs to 13 residues. With V trimmed by 4 bases and J by 10 bases, 9 bases remained unmatched.

The rearrangement links TRBV5-1 to TRBJ2-3, with 11 bases that match TRBD2. In germline, CDR1 is SGHRS, CDR2 YFSETQ. CDR3 length equals 15 residues. With 0 bases clipped from V and 6 bases from J, the junction kept 3 bases outside the gene matches. The CDR3 DNA reads TGCGCCAGCAGCTTGGGGGGGACTAGCGGTGATACGCAGTATTTT. Its translation is CASSLGGTSGDTQYF. Full variable domain (rest looked up from reference TRBV5-1 and TRBJ2-3): KAGVTQTPRYLIKTRGQQVTLSCSPISGHRSVSWYQQTPGQGLQFLFEYFSETQRNKGNFPGRFSGRQFSNSRSEMNVSTLELGDSALYLCASSLGGTSGDTQYFGPGTRLTVL.

The chain combines TRBV10-2 with TRBJ2-3; 7 nucleotides line up with TRBD1. CDR3 length: 13 amino acids. V dropped 6 bases and J dropped 2; count of bases not matched to a gene: 2. The germline gives CDR1 WSHSY, CDR2 SAAADI. Written as DNA, the CDR3 is TGCGCCAGCAGGGGGACAGTCACAGATACGCAGTATTTT. Its translation is CASRGTVTDTQYF.

The chain joins TRBV7-2 to TRBJ2-7; 16 nucleotides match TRBD2. Trimming removed 5 bases from V and 5 bases from J; junction bases left unmatched: 6. Germline CDR1 is SGHTA and CDR2 is FQGNSA. CDR3 length: 16 residues. The CDR3 nucleotides are TGTGCCAGCAGCCCGCGGGGACTAGCGGGAGGGGACGAGCAGTACTTC. This translates into CASSPRGLAGGDEQYF. The full variable domain, in which reference TRBV7-2 and TRBJ2-7 provide the parts outside the CDR3, is GAGVSQSPSNKVTEKGKDVELRCDPISGHTALYWYRQSLGQGLEFLIYFQGNSAPDKSGLPSDRFSAERTGGSVSTLTIQRTQQEDSAVYLCASSPRGLAGGDEQYFGPGTRLTVT.

The V call is TRBV10-3, the J call TRBJ1-5, with D possibly TRBD1 on 5 matching bases. Germline CDR1 ENHRY, CDR2 SYGVKD. This CDR3 contains 13 residues. Trimming removed 4 bases from V and 3 bases from J, with 7 bases in between. This CDR3 reads CAISGQPNQPQHF. In nucleotides, the CDR3 is TGTGCCATCAGTGGACAGCCCAATCAGCCCCAGCATTTT.